The 5 T cell receptor beta chains listed next were all sequenced from one sample in a study of shared clonotypes between healthy human individuals. The assay was immunoSEQ multiplex PCR, and TCRdb's table has in-frame clones only and misses some. Of 400,000 to 600,000 clones in the sample, 95% to 96% are singletons; the top ten hold about 0.068%. The material sequenced was naive CD4+ T cells sorted from blood. The sample's subset: CD45RA+ positively selected. The origin of the receptors is a woman in her thirties in good health.

The chain couples TRBV18 to TRBJ1-1, with no clear D. Trimming left V 5 bases short and J 4 bases short, with 14 bases between. From germline, CDR1 is KGHSH and CDR2 LQKENI. The CDR3 covers 14 residues. The CDR3 loop is CASSKGPEGTEAFF. CDR3 DNA: TGTGCCAGCTCAAAAGGACCGGAGGGCACTGAAGCTTTCTTT.

This chain joins TRBV6-5 and TRBJ2-7; TRBD1 matches at 9 bases. With V trimmed by 2 bases and J by 1 base, 3 bases remained unmatched. Germline V lookup: CDR1 MNHEY, CDR2 SVGAGI. CDR3 length: 15 residues. The DNA for the CDR3 is TGTGCCAGCAGTTACATGGGACAGGGTTCCTACGAGCAGTACTTC. Translating it yields CASSYMGQGSYEQYF.

The V and J genes are TRBV28 and TRBJ1-1; D remains ambiguous. Germline V CDR1 and CDR2: MDHEN, SYDVKM. V lost 4 bases and J lost 6, with 12 bases in between. The CDR3 has 13 residues. CDR3 bases: TGTGCCAGCAGTTCCACCGGACGGGCTGAAGCTTTCTTT. Its translation is CASSSTGRAEAFF.

This chain joins TRBV11-2 and TRBJ2-3, with D maybe TRBD1 (6 bases). Germline V gene data show CDR1 as SGHAT and CDR2 as FQNNGV. V was clipped by 2 bases and J by 3 bases, with 12 bases between them. The CDR3 has 15 amino acids. DNA of the CDR3: TGTGCCAGCAGCTTAATAGCAGGGGTAACAGATACGCAGTATTTT. It yields the protein CASSLIAGVTDTQYF. The full variable domain, with the rest looked up from reference TRBV11-2 and TRBJ2-3, is EAGVAQSPRYKIIEKRQSVAFWCNPISGHATLYWYQQILGQGPKLLIQFQNNGVVDDSQLPKDRFSAERLKGVDSTLKIQPAKLEDSAVYLCASSLIAGVTDTQYFGPGTRLTVL.

CDR3 sequence (DNA): TGTGCCAGTACCGTCGGCAATTGGGGGCACTATGGCTACACCTTC. It encodes CASTVGNWGHYGYTF. The V and J genes are TRBV19 and TRBJ1-2, with a tentative D call TRBD1 (6 bases). V was pared by 7 bases and J by 3 bases, with 18 bases between. The CDR3 consists of 15 residues. Germline V lookup: CDR1 LNHDA, CDR2 SQIVND (reference sequence).